This TCR beta chain was captured in a study of blood T cell repertoires in COVID-19. At the level of the study: The cDNA or gDNA used as material had been derived from T cells, B-cell-depleted T cells, or PBMCs.

The count of this clone is one. Authors' processing steps: The assay estimated nucleated cells by amplifying reference gene primers. Profiled with immunoSEQ multiplex PCR; TCRdb holds only in-frame clones, not every one. That table is the source of V, J and clone size, and D and trimming were worked out from the DNA. The repertoire consists of roughly 73,000 clones, with around three quarters occurring once and the leading ten covering around 15%. The CDR3 length is 14 residues. Between the trimmed V and J ends, which lost 2 bases and 7 bases, there was a span of 15 bases. Germline V lookup: CDR1 SGHRS, CDR2 YFSETQ.

This sequence was found in a human donor in a cohort sampled during active COVID-19. The sequenced sample was peripheral blood. The chain is built from TRBV5-1 and TRBJ1-2; unclear D gene. In nucleotides, the CDR3 is TGCGCCAGCAGCTTAATGGGGAATGAGGGTGGCTACACCTTC. Amino acid sequence: CASSLMGNEGGYTF.